The rows below give T cell receptor beta chains drawn from one sample of a study of cytomegalovirus exposure and HLA in healthy donors. Profiling relied on immunoSEQ multiplex PCR, and the TCRdb table lists in-frame clones only, not all of them. The sample includes hundreds of thousands of clones, 70% to 90% of them seen just once. The sequenced sample consisted of PBMCs. These receptors were obtained from a woman younger than 35 in good health and CMV-seronegative. Each CDR3 is given with its conserved first and last residue. A D gene is named only where the DNA matches it firmly. Where a row states a size, it is once, few, many or the class of an expanded clone; other rows omit it.

clone size	V gene	D gene	J gene	CDR3 protein	CDR3 DNA
.	TRBV5-4	TRBD1	TRBJ1-2	CASSLGTGMYGYTF	TGTGCCAGCAGCTTGGGGACAGGGATGTATGGCTACACCTTC
.	TRBV2	.	TRBJ2-5	CATSRIGETQYF	TGTGCCACCTCCCGGATCGGGGAGACCCAGTACTTC
.	TRBV18	TRBD2	TRBJ2-1	CASSPGTSGRVGEQFF	TGTGCCAGCTCACCCGGTACTAGCGGGAGGGTAGGTGAGCAGTTCTTC
.	TRBV2	.	TRBJ2-7	CASWYTAYEQYF	TGTGCCAGTTGGTATACTGCCTACGAGCAGTACTTC
.	TRBV28	TRBD2	TRBJ2-7	CASSLPGLAGGRTPEQYF	TGTGCCAGCAGCCTCCCGGGACTAGCGGGAGGTAGAACCCCCGAGCAGTACTTC
.	TRBV11-2	TRBD1	TRBJ1-2	CASSTYRDREDYGYTF	TGTGCCAGCAGCACCTACCGGGACAGGGAGGACTATGGCTACACCTTC
once	TRBV9	TRBD2	TRBJ2-1	CASSTGLVPHEQFF	TGTGCCAGCAGCACGGGACTAGTTCCCCATGAGCAGTTCTTC
.	TRBV15	.	TRBJ2-3	CATSRQGEEGTDTQYF	TGTGCCACCAGCAGACAGGGGGAGGAGGGCACAGATACGCAGTATTTT
.	TRBV28	.	TRBJ1-4	CASSHGQDEKLFF	TGTGCCAGCAGTCACGGACAAGATGAAAAACTGTTTTTT
.	TRBV19	.	TRBJ1-5	CASSINPQSVSQHF	TGTGCCAGTAGTATAAACCCACAGTCTGTGTCCCAGCATTTT
.	TRBV9	.	TRBJ1-1	CASSPRTAINTEAFF	TGTGCCAGCAGCCCACGGACAGCAATTAACACTGAAGCTTTCTTT
.	TRBV30	TRBD1	TRBJ1-1	CAWRLDRVNTEAFF	TGTGCCTGGAGATTAGACAGGGTAAACACTGAAGCTTTCTTT
.	TRBV28	.	TRBJ1-2	CASSLYRHYGYTF	TGTGCCAGCAGTTTATACAGACACTATGGCTACACCTTC
.	TRBV15	.	TRBJ2-7	CATSRPSQGRGDEQYF	TGTGCCACCAGCAGACCGTCACAGGGACGGGGCGACGAGCAGTACTTC
.	TRBV27	TRBD1	TRBJ2-7	CASSWDRAYEQYF	TGTGCCAGCAGTTGGGACAGGGCCTACGAGCAGTACTTC
.	TRBV5-8	TRBD1	TRBJ1-5	CASSLWTGNQPQHF	TGTGCCAGCAGCTTGTGGACAGGGAATCAGCCCCAGCATTTT
.	TRBV19	TRBD1	TRBJ1-1	CAASETGGFGTEAFF	TGTGCCGCAAGCGAGACAGGGGGCTTTGGCACTGAAGCTTTCTTT
.	TRBV6-5	TRBD1	TRBJ2-7	CASSQPGQGYEQYF	TGTGCCAGCAGTCAGCCGGGACAGGGCTACGAGCAGTACTTC
.	TRBV5-4	.	TRBJ2-5	CASSLGATVQETQYF	TGTGCCAGCAGCCTGGGGGCTACGGTCCAAGAGACCCAGTACTTC
once	TRBV2	.	TRBJ2-5	CARGSRGGQETQYF	TGTGCCAGAGGTTCGAGGGGGGGGCAAGAGACCCAGTACTTC
once	TRBV11-2	TRBD1	TRBJ2-7	CASLDRGSYEQYF	TGTGCCAGCCTAGACAGGGGCTCCTACGAGCAGTACTTC
.	TRBV9	TRBD1	TRBJ1-2	CASSVRTGSYGYTF	TGTGCCAGCAGCGTCCGGACAGGGAGCTATGGCTACACCTTC
.	TRBV7-6	.	TRBJ2-3	CASTLGTGPSTDTQYF	TGTGCCAGCACCCTTGGAACAGGCCCTAGCACAGATACGCAGTATTTT
.	TRBV18	.	TRBJ2-1	CASSSGEGRSSYNEQFF	TGTGCCAGCTCATCCGGGGAAGGCCGAAGCTCCTACAATGAGCAGTTCTTC
.	TRBV5-1	.	TRBJ2-3	CASSFMGRGADTQYF	TGCGCCAGCAGCTTTATGGGCCGGGGGGCGGATACGCAGTATTTT
.	TRBV7-9	.	TRBJ2-7	CASSIRSGPRHYEQYF	TGTGCCAGCAGCATACGATCCGGTCCCCGTCATTACGAGCAGTACTTC
.	TRBV6-5	TRBD1	TRBJ2-5	CASSLRTGGETQYF	TGTGCCAGCAGCCTAAGAACAGGGGGGGAGACCCAGTACTTC
.	TRBV28	TRBD2	TRBJ2-2	CASSVAGAGTGELFF	TGTGCCAGCAGTGTAGCGGGAGCAGGGACCGGGGAGCTGTTTTTT
.	TRBV16	.	TRBJ1-4	CASSQSGRGEKLFF	TGTGCCAGCAGCCAATCAGGCAGAGGCGAAAAACTGTTTTTT
.	TRBV7-2	TRBD2	TRBJ2-5	CASGLPGTKRETQYF	TGTGCCAGCGGCCTCCCCGGGACTAAGAGGGAGACCCAGTACTTC
.	TRBV7-2	.	TRBJ2-3	CASSLVTSTDTQYF	TGTGCCAGCAGCTTAGTAACTAGCACAGATACGCAGTATTTT
.	TRBV7-9	TRBD2	TRBJ2-3	CASSLGLAVTDTQYF	TGTGCCAGCAGCTTGGGACTAGCGGTCACAGATACGCAGTATTTT
.	TRBV7-9	.	TRBJ1-2	CASSDPRYHGYTF	TGTGCCAGCAGCGACCCCAGGTACCATGGCTACACCTTC
.	TRBV7-6	TRBD2	TRBJ2-7	CASSWGVAGGPSDSYEQYF	TGTGCCAGCAGCTGGGGAGTGGCGGGGGGGCCTTCGGACTCCTACGAGCAGTACTTC
.	TRBV11-2	.	TRBJ1-2	CASSLDHGGEGGGYTF	TGTGCCAGCAGCTTAGATCACGGAGGGGAGGGTGGTGGCTACACCTTC
.	TRBV14	TRBD2	TRBJ2-7	CASSPWEGSGAKNEQYF	TGTGCCAGCAGCCCCTGGGAGGGTAGCGGGGCAAAGAACGAGCAGTACTTC
.	TRBV30	.	TRBJ2-1	CAWSLGDEQFF	TGTGCCTGGAGTTTGGGCGATGAGCAGTTCTTC
.	TRBV5-1	TRBD2	TRBJ2-7	CASSLAGGGAPEQYF	TGCGCCAGCAGCTTGGCAGGCGGGGGGGCCCCCGAGCAGTACTTC
.	TRBV15	TRBD2	TRBJ2-3	CATSRLGELAGGGSTDTQYF	TGTGCCACCAGCCGGTTGGGGGAACTAGCGGGAGGAGGGAGCACAGATACGCAGTATTTT
.	TRBV15	.	TRBJ1-2	CATSRDAGNYGYTF	TGTGCCACCAGCAGAGACGCAGGGAACTATGGCTACACCTTC
.	TRBV6-1	TRBD2	TRBJ2-1	CASRSEGGIHEQFF	TGTGCCAGCAGATCCGAGGGAGGGATTCATGAGCAGTTCTTC
.	TRBV9	TRBD1	TRBJ1-2	CASSVETGLYGYTF	TGTGCCAGCAGCGTAGAGACAGGGCTCTATGGCTACACCTTC
.	TRBV30	TRBD2	TRBJ2-7	CAFDSGGAGGEQYF	TGTGCCTTCGATAGCGGGGGGGCCGGGGGCGAGCAGTACTTC
.	TRBV6-6	.	TRBJ2-7	CASSRDSYEQYF	TGTGCCAGCAGCCGGGACTCCTACGAGCAGTACTTC
.	TRBV6-5	.	TRBJ1-2	CASSYSSGAPEGYTF	TGTGCCAGCAGTTACAGTAGCGGAGCTCCTGAGGGCTACACCTTC